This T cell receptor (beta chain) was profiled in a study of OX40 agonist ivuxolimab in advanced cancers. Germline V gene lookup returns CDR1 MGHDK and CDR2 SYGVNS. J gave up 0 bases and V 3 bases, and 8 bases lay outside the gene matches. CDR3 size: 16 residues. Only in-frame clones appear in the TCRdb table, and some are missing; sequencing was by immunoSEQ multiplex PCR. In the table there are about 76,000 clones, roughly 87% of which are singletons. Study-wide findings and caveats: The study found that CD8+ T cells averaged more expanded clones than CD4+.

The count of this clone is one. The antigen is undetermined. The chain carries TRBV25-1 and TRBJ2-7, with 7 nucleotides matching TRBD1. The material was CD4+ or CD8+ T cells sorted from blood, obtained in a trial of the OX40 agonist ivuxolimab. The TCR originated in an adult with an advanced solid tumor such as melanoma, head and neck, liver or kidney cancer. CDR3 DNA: TGTGCCAGCAGTGACCTGGACAGGCCCAGCTCCTACGAGCAGTACTTC. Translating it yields CASSDLDRPSSYEQYF.